The 3 T cell receptor beta chains below come from one sample, sequenced in a study of T cell responses to AZD1222 COVID-19 vaccine. Profiling relied on immunoSEQ multiplex PCR, and the TCRdb table lists in-frame clones only, not all of them. The repertoire has roughly 70,000 clones, 75% to 95% of them found once; the top ten carry about 5.7%. Sequences were derived from peripheral blood, sampled 28 days after the second dose of the MenACWY control vaccine. The receptor source for this set is an adult who received the MenACWY meningococcal vaccine as a control.

The chain combines TRBV10-1 with TRBJ2-7; D is undetermined. V lost 0 bases, J lost 6 bases, and 15 bases lay in between. This CDR3 spans 15 amino acids. CDR1 is WNHNN, CDR2 SYGVQD, per germline (reference sequence). In DNA form, the CDR3 reads TGCGCCAGCAGTGAGTCGAGGCTGCCTATGATCGAGCAGTACTTC. The encoded protein is CASSESRLPMIEQYF.

The CDR3 spells CASSSQGRANTEAFF. In DNA form, the CDR3 reads TGTGCCAGCAGCTCGCAGGGACGGGCGAACACTGAAGCTTTCTTT. The rearrangement links TRBV7-8 to TRBJ1-1, with D possibly matching TRBD1 (5 bases). The germline V gene encodes CDR1 SGHVS and CDR2 FQNEAQ. The CDR3 has 15 amino acids. The ends were cut back, 4 bases at V and 1 base at J, with 13 bases in the middle.

The chain combines TRBV28 with TRBJ1-1; no clear D. Trimming took off 6 bases at V and 9 bases at J, with 11 bases between the two ends. The CDR3 is 11 amino acids. Germline V CDR1 and CDR2: MDHEN, SYDVKM. The CDR3 is CASRVGSKAFF. The CDR3, as DNA: TGTGCCAGCAGGGTGGGGAGCAAAGCTTTCTTT.